Listed here are 20 T cell receptor beta chains from one sample, sequenced in a study of cytomegalovirus exposure and HLA in healthy donors. The PCR contained 60 Vbeta and 13 Jbeta primers. Assay: immunoSEQ multiplex PCR; the TCRdb copy retains only in-frame clones and omits some. The sample gives under 150,000 clones, 82% of which show up once; approximately 2.3% is in the top ten. The sample comprised PBMCs. The source is a male donor in good health and CMV-seronegative.

The chain employs TRBV30 and TRBJ2-1, with 7 bases lining up with TRBD2. CDR3 length: 14 residues. Germline V gene sequence: CDR1 GTSNPN, CDR2 SVGIG (reference sequence). The ends lost 2 bases at V and 7 bases at J; junction bases unmatched: 8. CDR3 DNA: TGTGCCTGGAGTCAGGCGGGAGTAGGTAATGAGCAGTTCTTC. It yields the protein CAWSQAGVGNEQFF.

The CDR3 is CASSLAAYYEQYF. The CDR3 nucleotides read TGTGCCAGCTCACTAGCGGCTTACTACGAGCAGTACTTC. This chain joins TRBV18 and TRBJ2-7, with TRBD2 as a possible D gene (6 bases). V was cut by 4 bases and J by 3 bases, with 10 bases left in between. Germline lookup yields CDR1 KGHSH and CDR2 LQKENI. There are 13 residues in the CDR3.

The chain carries TRBV4-2 and TRBJ2-2; perhaps TRBD2 as D (6 bases). Germline loops: CDR1 LGHNA, CDR2 YNFKEQ. V was clipped by 4 bases and J by 1 base, with 10 bases between them. CDR3 size: 15 residues. DNA of the CDR3: TGTGCCAGCAGCCGGGGAGCGGGGAACACCGGGGAGCTGTTTTTT. Amino acids: CASSRGAGNTGELFF.

The gene calls are TRBV11-2 and TRBJ2-7, with D perhaps TRBD1 (6 bases). The germline gives CDR1 SGHAT, CDR2 FQNNGV. This CDR3 contains 14 residues. Trimming shortened V by 5 bases and J by 3 bases, and 14 bases separated the two germline ends. CDR3 protein: CASSKTGDGYEQYF. In nucleotides, the CDR3 is TGTGCCAGCAGCAAGACAGGCGATGGCTACGAGCAGTACTTC.

The CDR3 here is CASSFRLLGGTEAFF. CDR3 DNA sequence: TGTGCCAGCAGTTTTCGGTTGTTGGGGGGGACTGAAGCTTTCTTT. The chain combines TRBV28 with TRBJ1-1; D possibly corresponds to TRBD1 (5 bases). CDR1 and CDR2 from the germline V gene are MDHEN and SYDVKM. The CDR3 covers 15 residues. With 3 bases removed from V and 5 bases from J, the gap between germline ends came to 16 bases. The whole variable domain, remainder taken from reference TRBV28 and TRBJ1-1, is DVKVTQSSRYLVKRTGEKVFLECVQDMDHENMFWYRQDPGLGLRLIYFSYDVKMKEKGDIPEGYSVSREKKERFSLILESASTNQTSMYLCASSFRLLGGTEAFFGQGTRLTVV.

V gene TRBV7-9 combines with J gene TRBJ1-1, with unresolved D. Germline CDR1 reads SEHNR; CDR2 reads FQNEAQ (reference sequence). The CDR3 is 15 residues long. V gave up 5 bases and J gave up 5 bases, with 18 bases separating them. The CDR3 DNA sequence: TGTGCCAGCAGCCCGTCGGATCCCGCGGGGACTGAAGCTTTCTTT. Encoded protein: CASSPSDPAGTEAFF.

V gene TRBV14 combines with J gene TRBJ2-7; no definite D call. The ends were cut back, 1 base at V and 2 bases at J, with 6 bases in the middle. Germline CDR1 is SGHDN and CDR2 is FVKESK. This CDR3 spans 13 amino acids. The DNA of the CDR3 is TGTGCCAGCAGCCAAGGTATTCCCTACGAGCAGTACTTC. The encoded protein is CASSQGIPYEQYF.

The chain couples TRBV4-2 to TRBJ2-2, with D possibly matching TRBD2 (5 bases). The CDR3 contains 13 residues. V was pared by 4 bases and J by 14 bases, with 17 bases between. Germline CDR1 reads LGHNA; CDR2 reads YNFKEQ. CDR3 in amino acids: CASSPTSGTELFF. As DNA, the CDR3 is TGTGCCAGCAGCCCGACGAGCGGAACCGAACTGTTTTTT.

A single count supports this clone. The chain recombines TRBV30 with TRBJ1-5; D is unclear. Germline V gene data show CDR1 as GTSNPN and CDR2 as SVGIG (reference sequence). There are 13 residues in the CDR3. The V and J ends lost 0 bases and 5 bases respectively, with 8 bases between them. Here the CDR3 reads CAWSVQTDQPQHF. The CDR3 DNA reads as TGTGCCTGGAGTGTACAGACCGATCAGCCCCAGCATTTT.

The rearrangement joins TRBV6-5 to TRBJ2-3; possibly TRBD2 for D (6 bases). V gave up 8 bases and J gave up 2 bases, with 14 bases separating them. The CDR3 consists of 14 residues. Germline values: CDR1 MNHEY, CDR2 SVGAGI. CDR3 amino acids: CASGDGRVTDTQYF. The CDR3, as DNA: TGTGCCAGCGGGGACGGGAGAGTCACAGATACGCAGTATTTT.

The V and J genes are TRBV9 and TRBJ2-1; 7 bases agree with TRBD2. Losses at the gene ends were 3 bases for V and 2 bases for J; bases not matched to a gene: 5. Germline CDR1 and CDR2: SGDLS and YYNGEE. The CDR3 totals 15 residues. The DNA for the CDR3 is TGTGCCAGCAGCGCTAGCGGTAGCACCTACAATGAGCAGTTCTTC. It specifies CASSASGSTYNEQFF.

In its sample, this clone was seen a few times. The chain joins TRBV5-1 to TRBJ2-3; 9 nucleotides line up with TRBD1. The CDR3 covers 14 residues. The germline V gene encodes CDR1 SGHRS and CDR2 YFSETQ. V lost 3 bases to trimming and J lost 7 bases; unmatched junction nucleotides: 6. The CDR3 spells CASSSDRGDNTQYF. CDR3 nucleotides: TGCGCCAGCAGCTCGGACAGGGGAGATAATACGCAGTATTTT.

The chain uses TRBV5-1 and TRBJ2-1, with D maybe TRBD1 (6 bases). The CDR3 loop spans 12 amino acids. V lost 0 bases to trimming and J lost 15 bases, with 13 bases between them. The germline V gene encodes CDR1 SGHRS and CDR2 YFSETQ. In DNA form, the CDR3 reads TGCGCCAGCAGCTTGGAGCCGGACAGATGGTTCTTC. This translates into CASSLEPDRWFF.

This clone appeared once. This chain connects TRBV6-1 to TRBJ2-2; the D gene is possibly TRBD1 (6 bases). Trimming cost V 10 bases and J 2 bases, with 11 bases left between them. Germline V gene lookup returns CDR1 MNHNS and CDR2 SASEGT. The CDR3 covers 13 residues. CDR3 residues: CATGDPNTGELFF. The CDR3 nucleotides are TGTGCCACAGGGGACCCTAACACCGGGGAGCTGTTTTTT.

This chain joins TRBV28 and TRBJ2-7; D gene unclear. V shed 2 bases and J shed 3 bases, with 8 bases lying between them. The CDR3 has 13 residues. CDR1 is MDHEN, CDR2 SYDVKM, per germline. CDR3 nucleotides: TGTGCCAGCAGTTTAGACACCTACTACGAGCAGTACTTC. It translates to CASSLDTYYEQYF.

This chain's CDR3 is CASSRTGVLTSGANVLTF. The CDR3, as DNA: TGTGCCAGCAGCAGGACAGGGGTGCTAACCTCTGGGGCCAACGTCCTGACTTTC. The genes are TRBV5-4 and TRBJ2-6, with 9 bases fitting TRBD1. The germline gives CDR1 SGHNT, CDR2 YYREEE (reference sequence). This CDR3 is built from 18 residues. Trimming cost V 4 bases and J 0 bases; bases outside gene matches: 8.

This chain uses TRBV7-2 with TRBJ2-4; 11 bases agree with TRBD2. The ends lost 2 bases at V and 8 bases at J; junction bases unmatched: 5. The CDR3 length is 15 residues. The V gene's germline CDR1 is SGHTA and CDR2 FQGNSA. CDR3 in amino acids: CASSLIAGGGDIQYF. The CDR3, as DNA: TGTGCCAGCAGCTTAATAGCGGGAGGGGGGGACATTCAGTACTTC.

The chain couples TRBV5-1 to TRBJ1-4; 7 nucleotides agree with TRBD1. The junction had 5 bases not matched to a gene; V was cut back by 4 bases and J by 5 bases. The CDR3 totals 14 residues. The germline CDR1 and CDR2 sequences are SGHRS and YFSETQ. CDR3 nucleotides: TGCGCCAGCAGCCTGGGGACAGTAAATGAAAAACTGTTTTTT. This codes for CASSLGTVNEKLFF.

This rearrangement joins TRBV27 to TRBJ1-4; no clear D. The germline V and J ends were trimmed by 4 bases and 4 bases, with 7 bases remaining between them. The germline CDR1 and CDR2 sequences are MNHEY and SMNVEV (reference sequence). CDR3 length: 13 residues. This CDR3 reads CASSSRSNEKLFF. CDR3 nucleotide sequence: TGTGCCAGCAGTTCTCGGAGTAATGAAAAACTGTTTTTT.

The chain is built from TRBV28 and TRBJ1-1, with TRBD1 identical over 7 bases. The V and J ends lost 7 bases and 6 bases, in that order; junction bases with no gene match: 8. This CDR3 region has 13 residues. CDR1 MDHEN and CDR2 SYDVKM come from the germline V gene. CDR3 sequence: CASIDRVYAEAFF. The CDR3 nucleotides read TGTGCCAGCATTGACAGGGTGTACGCTGAAGCTTTCTTT. Based on the CDR3 plus reference TRBV28 and TRBJ1-1, the full variable domain is DVKVTQSSRYLVKRTGEKVFLECVQDMDHENMFWYRQDPGLGLRLIYFSYDVKMKEKGDIPEGYSVSREKKERFSLILESASTNQTSMYLCASIDRVYAEAFFGQGTRLTVV.